This is a list of T cell receptor beta chains from one sample in a study of shared clonotypes between healthy human individuals. Clones were sequenced by immunoSEQ multiplex PCR, and TCRdb holds only the in-frame ones, with some missing. The data show 2,500,000 or so clones, 93% seen once. The sample was naive CD4+ T cells from PBMCs. Source of these receptors: a man aged 18-30 years in good health. Some clones in this sample may be carry-over from other donors' samples. CDR3s include the opening cysteine and the closing phenylalanine or tryptophan. Each record gives: J gene, clone size, V gene, D gene, CDR3 protein, CDR3 DNA. D genes are given only for firm matches. Clone size is stated in some rows and not others, as once, few, many or a class when expanded.

TRBJ1-1,-,TRBV18,-,CASSAPGRSNTEAFF,TGTGCCAGCTCAGCCCCGGGACGGTCAAACACTGAAGCTTTCTTT
TRBJ2-5,-,TRBV7-6,TRBD1,CASSFPYRTGGRETQYF,TGTGCCAGCAGCTTTCCATACCGGACAGGGGGTAGGGAGACCCAGTACTTC
TRBJ2-2,-,TRBV6-6,-,CASSYSRTGELFF,TGTGCCAGCAGTTACTCCCGTACCGGGGAGCTGTTTTTT
TRBJ2-3,-,TRBV7-2,-,CASSWTAASTDTQYF,TGTGCCAGCAGCTGGACAGCAGCTAGCACAGATACGCAGTATTTT
TRBJ2-3,-,TRBV7-3,TRBD1,CASSPDGAGGKDTQYF,TGTGCCAGCAGCCCCGATGGGGCAGGGGGCAAAGATACGCAGTATTTT
TRBJ2-7,-,TRBV28,-,CASSRLGRNEQYF,TGTGCCAGCAGTCGACTCGGTCGGAACGAGCAGTACTTC
TRBJ2-3,-,TRBV5-4,-,CASSLTMNTQYF,TGTGCCAGCAGCTTGACGATGAATACGCAGTATTTT
TRBJ2-3,-,TRBV20-1,-,CSASPGDTQYF,TGCAGTGCTAGCCCAGGAGATACGCAGTATTTT
TRBJ1-1,few,TRBV12-5,-,CASAHFPQNTEAFF,TGTGCTAGTGCCCACTTCCCCCAGAACACTGAAGCTTTCTTT
TRBJ2-7,-,TRBV28,-,CASSSPRAALYEQYF,TGTGCCAGCAGTTCCCCTCGGGCCGCCCTATACGAGCAGTACTTC
TRBJ2-7,-,TRBV11-3,-,CASSSGGSRYEQYF,TGTGCCAGCAGCTCTGGGGGCAGTCGCTACGAGCAGTACTTC
TRBJ2-7,-,TRBV18,-,CASRGQTYEQYF,TGTGCCAGTAGGGGTCAGACCTACGAGCAGTACTTC
TRBJ2-7,-,TRBV7-2,-,CASSLGPPTEQYF,TGTGCCAGCAGCTTAGGTCCCCCCACCGAGCAGTACTTC
TRBJ1-1,-,TRBV10-3,-,CAISVTRTDEAFF,TGTGCCATCAGCGTGACCCGGACAGATGAAGCTTTCTTT
TRBJ2-1,-,TRBV7-2,TRBD2,CASSYPLAGPYNEQFF,TGTGCCAGCAGCTACCCTCTAGCGGGCCCCTACAATGAGCAGTTCTTC
TRBJ2-3,-,TRBV7-3,-,CASSYGPARGDTQYF,TGTGCCAGCAGCTACGGACCTGCCCGGGGAGATACGCAGTATTTT
TRBJ1-1,-,TRBV28,-,CASSWGGTMNTEAFF,TGTGCCAGCAGTTGGGGGGGTACCATGAACACTGAAGCTTTCTTT
TRBJ2-2,-,TRBV5-1,TRBD2,CASSLDLAGSGELFF,TGCGCCAGCAGCTTGGATCTAGCGGGGTCCGGGGAGCTGTTTTTT
TRBJ1-1,-,TRBV18,-,CASSSDGQNTEAFF,TGTGCCAGCTCTTCGGACGGACAGAACACTGAAGCTTTCTTT
TRBJ1-2,-,TRBV19,TRBD1,CATSRDSGGWGYTF,TGTGCCACTTCTCGGGACAGCGGAGGGTGGGGCTACACCTTC
TRBJ2-6,-,TRBV28,-,CASSGARASGANVLTF,TGTGCCAGCAGCGGGGCCCGAGCCTCTGGGGCCAACGTCCTGACTTTC
TRBJ1-3,once,TRBV7-2,-,CASTLGVIGNTIYF,TGTGCCAGCACCTTAGGGGTGATCGGAAACACCATATATTTT
TRBJ1-1,-,TRBV28,-,CASSSPGWGTEAFF,TGTGCCAGCAGTTCTCCAGGGTGGGGCACTGAAGCTTTCTTT
TRBJ2-5,-,TRBV5-1,TRBD1,CASSLEGQPDLGTQYF,TGCGCCAGCAGCTTGGAGGGACAGCCCGACTTGGGGACCCAGTACTTC
TRBJ2-6,-,TRBV7-9,-,CASSLEKTAFSGANVLTF,TGTGCCAGCAGCTTAGAGAAGACAGCCTTTTCTGGGGCCAACGTCCTGACTTTC
TRBJ2-7,once,TRBV19,-,CASSIGTESYEQYF,TGTGCCAGTAGTATAGGGACAGAAAGCTACGAGCAGTACTTC
TRBJ2-6,-,TRBV11-3,TRBD2,CASSNGGAGANVLTF,TGTGCCAGCAGCAATGGGGGGGCTGGGGCCAACGTCCTGACTTTC
TRBJ2-2,-,TRBV27,TRBD2,CASTFSGRPITGELFF,TGTGCCAGCACCTTTAGCGGGAGGCCGATCACCGGGGAGCTGTTTTTT
TRBJ1-1,-,TRBV7-9,TRBD1,CASSPLGGGDEAFF,TGTGCCAGCAGCCCCCTGGGAGGGGGCGATGAAGCTTTCTTT
TRBJ1-5,-,TRBV27,-,CASSLSGYLNQPQHF,TGTGCCAGCAGTTTATCAGGGTATTTAAATCAGCCCCAGCATTTT
TRBJ2-7,-,TRBV28,-,CASSSRDEQYF,TGTGCCAGCAGTTCCCGGGACGAGCAGTACTTC
TRBJ2-7,-,TRBV11-2,TRBD2,CASSIIGGTAYEQYF,TGTGCCAGCAGCATTATCGGGGGGACGGCCTACGAGCAGTACTTC
TRBJ2-1,-,TRBV5-6,-,CASSLYRARSYNEQFF,TGTGCCAGCAGCCTTTACAGGGCAAGGTCCTACAATGAGCAGTTCTTC
TRBJ2-3,-,TRBV5-1,-,CASSRTDTMWTQYF,TGCGCCAGCAGCAGGACCGATACTATGTGGACGCAGTATTTT
TRBJ2-2,-,TRBV2,-,CASSGDGGELFF,TGTGCCAGCAGTGGGGACGGGGGGGAGCTGTTTTTT
TRBJ1-4,-,TRBV28,-,CASSLLGRVNEKLFF,TGTGCCAGCAGTTTATTAGGCAGGGTTAATGAAAAACTGTTTTTT
TRBJ2-5,-,TRBV5-4,-,CASSRARDQKTQYF,TGTGCCAGCAGCCGTGCCCGGGACCAAAAGACCCAGTACTTC
TRBJ1-5,-,TRBV30,-,CAWRKGWGNQPQHF,TGTGCCTGGAGAAAGGGATGGGGCAATCAGCCCCAGCATTTT
TRBJ2-7,-,TRBV28,-,CASSLMGRERPYEQYF,TGTGCCAGCAGTTTAATGGGGAGAGAAAGGCCCTACGAGCAGTACTTC
TRBJ1-2,-,TRBV10-3,TRBD1,CAISAQRDSYGYTF,TGTGCCATCAGTGCCCAGAGGGACAGCTATGGCTACACCTTC
TRBJ2-3,-,TRBV7-8,-,CASSLGGADTQYF,TGTGCCAGCAGCTTAGGGGGGGCAGATACGCAGTATTTT
TRBJ2-7,-,TRBV21-1,-,CASSTDRDYEQYF,TGTGCCAGCAGCACGGACAGGGACTACGAGCAGTACTTC
TRBJ2-1,-,TRBV6-1,-,CASSRGGTYNEQFF,TGTGCCAGCAGTCGGGGCGGGACCTACAATGAGCAGTTCTTC
TRBJ2-1,-,TRBV5-1,TRBD2,CASSPRGLAGGDEQFF,TGCGCCAGCAGCCCCAGAGGACTAGCGGGAGGTGATGAGCAGTTCTTC
TRBJ1-1,few,TRBV19,TRBD1,CASSAGQGRGAFF,TGTGCCAGTAGTGCAGGACAGGGCAGGGGAGCTTTCTTT